This note documents a single T cell receptor beta chain sequence. Its antigen is unidentified. This record belongs to a study of beta chain features in type 1 diabetes. Expressed TCRB transcripts got sequenced, as all isolated RNA was reverse transcribed. Clones were sequenced by immunoSEQ multiplex PCR, and TCRdb holds only the in-frame ones, with some missing. The data hold more than 550,000 clones, with around 15% observed a single time. Findings and limits, study-wide: Significant though moderate, a shortening of TCRB CDR3s appeared in all four CD4+ subsets of Type 1 diabetes patients. Naive, central memory and Treg TCRB repertoires appeared more alike in patients than in healthy donors.

The receptor was isolated from a man aged 18 to 30 with type 1 diabetes. Source material: naive CD4+ T cells from blood.

CDR3 sequence (DNA): TGTGCCTGGAGTTTTTGGTCGGGTGAAGCTTTCTTT. It encodes CAWSFWSGEAFF. The V gene is TRBV30, the J gene TRBJ1-1; D is unclear. The CDR3 runs to 12 residues. Germline V CDR1 and CDR2: GTSNPN, SVGIG (reference sequence). Deletions cut 2 bases from V and 7 bases from J, with 11 bases between.